Here is one T cell receptor beta chain with its context. The record originates from a study of T cell changes during pregnancy in multiple sclerosis. Clones were sequenced by immunoSEQ multiplex PCR, and TCRdb holds only the in-frame ones, with some missing. Among under 110,000 clones listed, under 95% were seen once. Germline V gives CDR1 WSHSY, CDR2 SAAADI. The CDR3 is made up of 15 amino acids. V was trimmed by 0 bases and J by 7 bases, leaving 12 bases between them. The chain employs TRBV10-2 and TRBJ1-4; the D is unclear. The source was peripheral blood, collected after pregnancy. The TCR was taken from a female donor with multiple sclerosis, enrolled in a pregnancy study. The CDR3 sequence: CASSESGGSGEKLFF. CDR3 in DNA: TGCGCCAGCAGTGAGTCTGGAGGGTCGGGTGAAAAACTGTTTTTT.